This T cell receptor (beta chain) was identified in a study of identical twins. Findings and caveats of the study: With abundant cord blood beta clonotypes, insertions were fewer; memory repertoires showed no such pattern.

The cDNA had a unique molecular identifier and a template-switch universal primer site. MiXCR was run by TCRdb on the 5' RACE reads, yielding one entry per CDR3 protein. The data show roughly 770,000 distinct CDR3 sequences, with around a sixth seen just once and roughly 13% held by the top ten. A few counts support this clonotype. Its antigen is as yet unknown. The V end lost 7 bases, the J end lost 0 bases, and 9 bases lay between the germline ends. The germline V gene has CDR1 SQVTM and CDR2 ANQGSEA. The CDR3 consists of 12 residues. The data were also submitted as part of a second study, on T cells expressing NK-cell markers. In that study: The eight sequenced donors comprised seven who were HCMV-seropositive and one who was seronegative. The contribution of dominant NKG2C+ clonotypes to CD8+ T cells in six donors was roughly 1.0-7.5%.

Sequencing used PBMCs. The chain has TRBV29-1 and TRBJ1-1; D ambiguous. This receptor was taken from a woman aged 18-29 years in good health. CDR3 region: CSGGRLNTEAFF. DNA for the CDR3: TGCAGCGGAGGACGGCTGAACACTGAAGCTTTCTTT.